This T cell receptor beta chain was captured by sequencing in a study of OX40 agonist ivuxolimab in advanced cancers. For the study at large: The study treated patients with ivuxolimab, an agonistic anti-OX40 (CD134) antibody. Every 2 weeks, patients received ivuxolimab intravenously, dosed at 0.01 to 10 mg/kg.

Study-wide results and limits: CD4+ and CD8+ T cells in blood underwent clonal expansion by week 6 at 0.1 to 3.0 mg/kg.

This clone has more than one count but fewer than ten. The antigen remains undetermined. V gave up 0 bases and J gave up 4 bases, with 6 bases separating them. CDR1 is LGHNA, CDR2 YSLEER, per germline. CDR3 length: 13 amino acids. Some clones are missing from TCRdb's copy, which holds only in-frame ones; the method was immunoSEQ multiplex PCR. This sample has over 20,000 clones, with 84% found just once. V and J are TRBV4-3 and TRBJ1-2; no reliable D call. The TCR sequence derives from an adult with an advanced solid tumor such as melanoma, head and neck, liver or kidney cancer. Source: CD4+ or CD8+ T cells sorted from blood, taken in a trial of the OX40 agonist ivuxolimab. For the CDR3, the DNA is TGCGCCAGCAGCCAAGAAGGTGGCTATGGCTACACCTTC. Its translation is CASSQEGGYGYTF.